This T cell receptor (beta chain) derives from a study of radiotherapy plus CTLA-4 blockade in lung cancer. Study at large: In approximately 17% of patients, objective responses were seen; 31% had disease control. The study's findings and limits: The best prediction of response reportedly came from early blood T cell clone dynamics, with interferon-beta. Following radiotherapy plus ipilimumab, tumor-derived TCR clones expanded in the blood.

J was trimmed by 5 bases and V by 2 bases; bases with no gene match: 3. From germline, CDR1 is MNHEY and CDR2 SMNVEV (reference sequence). This CDR3 has 14 amino acids. The repertoire was sequenced with immunoSEQ multiplex PCR; TCRdb's copy has only in-frame clones and lacks some. This table has some 94,000 clones, roughly four fifths appearing once. Those patients who had chemo-refractory metastatic non-small-cell lung cancer were given focal radiation along with CTLA-4 blockade through ipilimumab. With respect to this clone: What it binds is not known.

The clonotype comes from a human donor with non-small cell lung cancer that progressed on radiotherapy plus ipilimumab. The specimen was peripheral blood, collected from a patient treated with radiotherapy plus ipilimumab. The chain combines TRBV27 with TRBJ2-1; 7 bases agree with TRBD2. Here the CDR3 reads CASSLTSVNNEQFF. As DNA, the CDR3 is TGTGCCAGCAGTTTAACTAGCGTTAACAATGAGCAGTTCTTC.